A single sample is the source of the 23 T cell receptor beta chains below, sequenced in a study of T cell repertoires in ileal Crohn's disease. TCRdb's copy holds only in-frame clones and misses some; the assay was immunoSEQ multiplex PCR. The data hold 8,000 or so clones, with around 85% observed a single time. As to time point: inflamed ileum from the surgical specimen. The sample comprised ileal tissue. Receptors originate from an adult with Crohn's disease.

The chain joins TRBV28 to TRBJ1-1, with 11 bases lining up with TRBD1. Germline CDR1 is MDHEN and CDR2 is SYDVKM. The CDR3 has 15 amino acids. With 6 bases clipped from V and 7 bases from J, the junction kept 10 bases outside the gene matches. The CDR3 sequence is CASRTGQGARSEAFF. DNA for the CDR3: TGTGCCAGCAGGACTGGACAGGGGGCGCGGAGTGAAGCTTTCTTT. Complete variable domain (other parts from reference TRBV28 and TRBJ1-1): DVKVTQSSRYLVKRTGEKVFLECVQDMDHENMFWYRQDPGLGLRLIYFSYDVKMKEKGDIPEGYSVSREKKERFSLILESASTNQTSMYLCASRTGQGARSEAFFGQGTRLTVV.

The V gene is TRBV5-1, the J gene TRBJ2-4; D is perhaps TRBD2 (5 bases). Trimming took off 0 bases at V and 8 bases at J, with 6 bases between the two ends. From germline, CDR1 is SGHRS and CDR2 YFSETQ. There are 12 residues in the CDR3. Here the CDR3 DNA reads TGCGCCAGCAGCTTGGGGGGAGACATTCAGTACTTC. It encodes CASSLGGDIQYF.

This rearrangement joins TRBV19 to TRBJ2-1, with D possibly matching TRBD1 (5 bases). Trimming removed 9 bases at V and 0 bases at J, with 15 bases between. The CDR3 runs to 15 residues. CDR1 LNHDA and CDR2 SQIVND come from the germline V gene (reference sequence). The CDR3 is CASTHDSSSYNEQFF. The DNA for the CDR3 is TGTGCCAGCACCCACGACAGTAGCTCCTACAATGAGCAGTTCTTC.

This rearrangement joins TRBV27 to TRBJ2-7, with 12 bases that match TRBD1. The CDR3 is made up of 17 amino acids. Trimming cost V 5 bases and J 0 bases; bases outside gene matches: 8. CDR1 MNHEY and CDR2 SMNVEV come from the germline V gene (reference sequence). CDR3 region: CASSHGTGGSFSYEQYF. In nucleotides, the CDR3 is TGTGCCAGCAGTCATGGGACAGGGGGCTCGTTCTCCTACGAGCAGTACTTC.

The chain links TRBV19 to TRBJ1-5; D perhaps matches TRBD1 (6 bases). CDR1 LNHDA and CDR2 SQIVND come from the germline V gene (reference sequence). V was trimmed by 8 bases and J by 3 bases, leaving 14 bases between them. The CDR3 runs to 14 residues. CDR3 sequence reads: CASGFRQVNQPQHF. The DNA for the CDR3 is TGTGCCAGTGGGTTTCGACAGGTCAATCAGCCCCAGCATTTT.

The rearrangement joins TRBV5-4 to TRBJ1-1, with 7 bases lining up with TRBD1. V was clipped by 4 bases and J by 5 bases; unmatched bases: 11. The CDR3 runs 15 residues. Germline values: CDR1 SGHNT, CDR2 YYREEE (reference sequence). The CDR3 nucleotides are TGTGCCAGCAGCCCCAAACAACTGACAGGGACTGAAGCTTTCTTT. Residues: CASSPKQLTGTEAFF.

The chain is built from TRBV6-6 and TRBJ2-7; the match to TRBD1 covers 7 bases. The CDR3 has 16 residues. The trim removed 5 bases at V and 3 bases at J, leaving 13 bases unmatched. Germline CDR1 and CDR2: MNHNY and SVGAGI (reference sequence). The CDR3 coding sequence is TGTGCCAGCAGTCTTCGGACAGGCCCCACTCTCTACGAGCAGTACTTC. Amino acids: CASSLRTGPTLYEQYF.

In this sample, this clone turned up once. The chain is built from TRBV7-2 and TRBJ2-5; no definite D call. CDR1 is SGHTA, CDR2 FQGNSA, per germline. This CDR3 region has 11 residues. The ends were cut back, 8 bases at V and 3 bases at J, with 7 bases in the middle. The DNA of the CDR3 is TGTGCCAGCTCCAAAGAAGAGACCCAGTACTTC. Residues: CASSKEETQYF. Variable domain in full (rest from reference TRBV7-2 and TRBJ2-5): GAGVSQSPSNKVTEKGKDVELRCDPISGHTALYWYRQSLGQGLEFLIYFQGNSAPDKSGLPSDRFSAERTGGSVSTLTIQRTQQEDSAVYLCASSKEETQYFGPGTRLLVL.

In this sample, this clone turned up a few times. V is TRBV5-1 and J is TRBJ2-3; 7 bases agree with TRBD2. This CDR3 is 16 amino acids long. The V gene end was trimmed by 4 bases and the J gene end by 2 bases; junction bases not matched to a gene: 10. Germline values: CDR1 SGHRS, CDR2 YFSETQ. The DNA for the CDR3 is TGCGCCAGCAGCCCGATCGGACTAGGAATCACAGATACGCAGTATTTT. The encoded protein is CASSPIGLGITDTQYF.

The chain combines TRBV5-1 with TRBJ2-2; D may be TRBD1 (6 bases). This CDR3 comprises 13 residues. CDR1 and CDR2 (germline): SGHRS, YFSETQ. The V and J ends lost 4 bases and 6 bases respectively, with 10 bases between them. This CDR3 reads CASSTDRPGELFF. DNA of the CDR3: TGCGCCAGCAGCACCGACAGGCCCGGGGAGCTGTTTTTT.

Remarks on this clone: Other DNA sequences in the sample encode the same CDR3. The chain uses TRBV5-1 and TRBJ2-2; 8 bases map to TRBD1. The CDR3 has 16 residues. V shed 2 bases and J 1 base; nucleotides not matched to a gene: 4. Germline assignment: CDR1 SGHRS and CDR2 YFSETQ. This chain's CDR3 is CASSFLGTGNTGELFF. The DNA of the CDR3 is TGCGCCAGCAGCTTTTTGGGGACAGGGAACACCGGGGAGCTGTTTTTT.

The rearrangement links TRBV19 to TRBJ1-5; possible D gene TRBD1, 5 bases. Germline V gene lookup returns CDR1 LNHDA and CDR2 SQIVND (reference sequence). This CDR3 has 15 amino acids. The V end was cut by 3 bases, the J end by 4 bases, with 13 bases between. The CDR3 nucleotides read TGTGCCAGTAGTATCTTCGGGGGGGGGAATCAGCCCCAGCATTTT. Protein product: CASSIFGGGNQPQHF.

The rearrangement joins TRBV7-9 to TRBJ2-5, with TRBD1 identical over 11 bases. The DNA end lines up better with TRBJ2-7; the J call may be wrong. The CDR3 is 14 amino acids. Germline-derived CDR1 and CDR2 are SEHNR and FQNEAQ (reference sequence). CDR3 nucleotides: TGTGCCAGCAGCTCCGGACAGGGGGCTTACGAGCAGTACTTC. The encoded protein is CASSSGQGAYEQYF.

The chain has TRBV6-6 and TRBJ1-3; no clear D gene. In germline, CDR1 is MNHNY, CDR2 SVGAGI (reference sequence). There are 15 residues in the CDR3. Trimming left V 0 bases short and J 0 bases short, with 6 bases between. The CDR3 DNA follows: TGTGCCAGCAGTTACTCTCTGAGCTCTGGAAACACCATATATTTT. Translation gives CASSYSLSSGNTIYF.

The chain couples TRBV7-9 to TRBJ2-1, with 11 nucleotides matching TRBD2. V lost 5 bases to trimming and J lost 6 bases; unmatched junction nucleotides: 15. The CDR3 sequence is 18 residues long. Looked up from germline, CDR1 is SEHNR and CDR2 is FQNEAQ (reference sequence). CDR3 bases: TGTGCCAGCAGCCCAATTAGGATAGCGGGAGGGGCTAGCAATGAGCAGTTCTTC. Encoded protein: CASSPIRIAGGASNEQFF.

The chain recombines TRBV6-6 with TRBJ2-7, with 10 bases that match TRBD2. The germline V gene has CDR1 MNHNY and CDR2 SVGAGI (reference sequence). V lost 5 bases to trimming and J lost 0 bases; unmatched junction nucleotides: 1. The CDR3 spans 14 residues. For the CDR3, the DNA is TGTGCCAGCAGTCCTAGCGGGAGCTCCTACGAGCAGTACTTC. It translates to CASSPSGSSYEQYF.

The chain has TRBV6-1 and TRBJ1-1; 7 bases are a match to TRBD1. With V trimmed by 1 base and J by 8 bases, 7 bases remained unmatched. Germline V lookup: CDR1 MNHNS, CDR2 SASEGT. The CDR3 spans 14 residues. Here the CDR3 DNA reads TGTGCCAGCAGTGAAGAAGGGACAGCTAAAGAAGCTTTCTTT. As protein: CASSEEGTAKEAFF.

This chain uses TRBV11-2 with TRBJ1-1; D not resolved. The germline gives CDR1 SGHAT, CDR2 FQNNGV. CDR3 size: 13 residues. The V gene lost 1 base and the J gene lost 4 bases, with 7 bases spanning the gap. CDR3 sequence reads: CASSLVVATEAFF. CDR3 in DNA: TGTGCCAGCAGCTTAGTCGTGGCCACTGAAGCTTTCTTT.

The V gene is TRBV27, the J gene TRBJ2-7; D gene ambiguous. Germline assignment: CDR1 MNHEY and CDR2 SMNVEV (reference sequence). This CDR3 comprises 15 residues. Trimming stripped 4 bases from V and 3 bases from J, with 16 bases between. CDR3: CASSSSGTLNYEQYF. The CDR3 DNA sequence: TGTGCCAGCAGTTCATCGGGTACGCTTAACTACGAGCAGTACTTC.

The chain couples TRBV7-9 to TRBJ1-1; 7 bases are a match to TRBD1. V shed 4 bases, J shed 5 bases, and the junction held 16 bases outside the gene matches. The V gene's germline CDR1 is SEHNR and CDR2 FQNEAQ (reference sequence). The CDR3 is 17 amino acids. CDR3 nucleotide sequence: TGTGCCAGCAGCTCACGACAGGGAACTGCCTGGCCAACTGAAGCTTTCTTT. Residues: CASSSRQGTAWPTEAFF.

V gene TRBV15 combines with J gene TRBJ1-2; 9 bases map to TRBD1. This CDR3 region has 13 residues. The germline CDR1 and CDR2 sequences are LNHNV and YYDKDF (reference sequence). The J segment lost 7 bases and the V segment lost 5 bases, leaving 5 bases of the junction unmatched. The CDR3 bases are TGTGCCACCAGCCGGGACAGGGCGGGTGGCTACACCTTC. Its protein product is CATSRDRAGGYTF. Looking up the rest from reference TRBV15 and TRBJ1-2 gives the full variable domain: DAMVIQNPRYQVTQFGKPVTLSCSQTLNHNVMYWYQQKSSQAPKLLFHYYDKDFNNEADTPDNFQSRRPNTSFCFLDIRSPGLGDTAMYLCATSRDRAGGYTFGSGTRLTVV.

The rearrangement links TRBV12-5 to TRBJ1-1; D not resolved. The CDR3 is 13 residues long. From germline, CDR1 is LGHNT and CDR2 FRNRAP. V was pared by 3 bases and J by 5 bases, with 10 bases between. CDR3 loop: CASGFERSTEAFF. DNA of the CDR3: TGTGCTAGTGGTTTTGAGAGGTCGACTGAAGCTTTCTTT.

The chain recombines TRBV5-1 with TRBJ1-1; D is unclear. Between the trimmed V and J ends, which lost 0 bases and 2 bases, there was a span of 8 bases. The CDR3 contains 14 residues. Germline assignment: CDR1 SGHRS and CDR2 YFSETQ. The CDR3 spells CASSLGKLNTEAFF. The CDR3 bases are TGCGCCAGCAGCTTGGGGAAACTAAACACTGAAGCTTTCTTT.